This TCR beta chain comes out of a study of Graves' ophthalmopathy and Graves' hyperthyroidism (dated by TCRdb to between 2017 and 2018). Broadly, across the study: Peripheral blood was collected before any treatment was given, at the time of initial diagnosis. TCR beta repertoire signatures were used to distinguish Graves' ophthalmopathy from Graves' hyperthyroidism and to predict progression to ophthalmopathy. In total, approximately 130 blood samples were TCR-sequenced: 43 ophthalmopathy, over 70 hyperthyroidism and some 17 hyperthyroidism-to-ophthalmopathy patients. To explore V-J signatures that distinguish ophthalmopathy from hyperthyroidism, a discovery set of 100 patients was enrolled, made up of approximately 45 with ophthalmopathy and roughly 57 with stable hyperthyroidism. An independent validation cohort comprised some 18 hyperthyroidism patients and roughly 15 patients who later progressed from hyperthyroidism to ophthalmopathy. T-cell repertoires of thyroid tissue and blood were compared in 5 or 6 hyperthyroidism patients. After sampling, hyperthyroidism patients received methimazole starting at 30 mg daily, and ophthalmopathy patients received high-dose intravenous methylprednisolone.

Stable hyperthyroidism was defined as no progression to ophthalmopathy within 18 months of follow-up. The hyperthyroidism patients were 18 to 65 years old and newly diagnosed, with a disease duration of less than 2 months. Patients with other autoimmune diseases, uncontrolled infections, pregnancy or lactation were excluded from the study. Diagnosis relied on clinical symptoms, serum thyroxine, TRAb, thyroid ultrasound and orbital computed tomography. Ficoll-Paque density gradient centrifugation was used to isolate PBMCs from approximately 11 ml of fresh peripheral blood. Trizol reagent was used to extract the total RNA, and its quality was then checked on an Agilent 2100 Bioanalyzer. For repertoire sequencing, the TCR beta CDR3 regions were amplified from RNA transcripts. HTBI primers and the Qiagen OneStep RT-PCR kit were used in a first-round RT-PCR, which was followed by a second-round multiplex PCR, size selection and purification. Sequencing of the libraries was carried out on an Illumina HiSeq2000 in paired-end mode with 100 bp reads. In the original analysis: SOAPnuke was used for read processing, and reads with adapters, uncalled bases, a mean Phred below 15, or no exact constant-primer or identifier match were discarded. COPE v1.2.5 was used to merge the high-quality paired reads. Each unique nucleotide sequence was treated as a clonotype, and MiTCR v1.1 was used to align the clonotypes to the IMGT TRB V, D and J references. Analysis was restricted to V-J combinations with a frequency above 0.0001, which covered 99% to 99.2% of repertoires. For each V-J combination, a TCR clonal expansion and chaos score was defined as F50 clonal expansion divided by the chaos observed in the TCRdist matrix. Welch's t-statistics and random forest were used to narrow the features down to around twelve V-J combinations, which were then fed into a naive Bayes classifier. Thyroid-blood repertoire similarity was quantified with the Morisita-Horn index. Using fastp at Q25 and MiXCR, TCRdb reprocessed the public reads and kept productive beta chains. A single entry per CDR3 protein holds the most common genes and DNA from its merged rows. The V and J calls follow TCRdb's processing rather than the paper's. This sample lists about 24,000 distinct CDR3 sequences; around 50% were detected once. Of the sample, 6% to 8% falls within the top ten clones.

On this clonotype: Which antigen it targets is not known. Base-call qualities are not available, and no considerably larger clone is one nucleotide away.

Between the V and J ends, shortened by 0 bases and 7 bases respectively, the junction contains 16 bases. Sequences SGHRS (CDR1) and YFSETQ (CDR2) are obtained from the germline V gene. Inclusive of the bounding cysteine and phenylalanine, the CDR3 is 15 residues long. Only the CDR3 region is kept as DNA, spanning 45 bases read in frame from base 1. Study-level results and caveats: Sample size was not statistically predetermined, and group allocation was not concealed from the investigators. In validation, the model predicted ophthalmopathy progression with about 70% sensitivity and roughly 72% specificity; 12 predicted patients were CT-confirmed with GO in a median of approximately 6.5 months. Most expanded thyroid clonotypes with a frequency above 0.001 also appeared in blood, which suggests that blood repertoires may reflect the immune response in the thyroid. In cross-validation, the 13-signature model distinguished ophthalmopathy from stable hyperthyroidism with around 90% sensitivity and 81% to 82% specificity, while in the test set the corresponding values were around 79% and 71%.

The chain is encoded by TRBV5-1 joined to TRBJ1-1; the D gene is perhaps TRBD1, from 5 matching bases. The sample taken for sequencing was peripheral blood. The TCR sequence derives from an adult woman with stable Graves' hyperthyroidism. The CDR3 region reads CASSLGGKGWDEAFF. The bases are TGCGCCAGCAGCTTGGGGGGCAAGGGGTGGGATGAAGCTTTCTTT.